This T cell receptor beta chain came from a study of post-analysis software for immune sequencing data. The CDR3 consists of 13 residues. J lost 7 bases, V lost 7 bases, and 6 bases had no gene match. Germline CDR1 and CDR2: SEHNR and FQNEAQ (reference sequence). As for this clonotype: Its specificity is unknown.

Study observations and caveats: By F measure, samples from a shared preparation batch strongly co-clustered. Higher frequency in patients than in controls was seen for five TRBV segments, with TRBV5-6, TRBV5-1 and TRBV20-1 among them. Multiple sclerosis patients had significantly lower normalized Chao1 diversity than controls.

Unique molecular identifiers tagged the TCR beta cDNA libraries. Input populations of 1 to 10 million T cells gave rise to about 480,000 cDNA molecules. Using its own MiXCR run on the PCR reads, TCRdb lists one record per CDR3 protein. The sample records about 430,000 distinct CDR3 sequences, about 40% being singletons. This TCR came from a girl aged 2-9 years with multiple sclerosis. Input material: blood. The chain links TRBV7-9 to TRBJ2-1; 8 positions match TRBD2. The CDR3 DNA reads as TGTGCCAGCATATCCGGGAGGGGGAATGAGCAGTTCTTC. It codes for CASISGRGNEQFF.